The present T cell receptor (beta chain) was sequenced within a study of blood T cell repertoires in COVID-19. Overall study: Acute-phase and convalescent COVID-19 samples originated in the United States, Italy and Spain.

In the original processing: Amplification of reference gene primers was used by the study to estimate nucleated cell counts. Profiling relied on immunoSEQ multiplex PCR, and the TCRdb table lists in-frame clones only, not all of them. V and J calls and clone size are those listed in that table; D and trimming were worked out from the DNA. The sample shows more than 200,000 clones, roughly 87% of them seen only once. The CDR3 covers 13 residues. The germline V gene has CDR1 SGHTS and CDR2 YDEGEE. V was trimmed by 4 bases and J by 5 bases, leaving 12 bases between them. The sequence was collected from a woman aged 30 to 39 with acute COVID-19. The chain combines TRBV5-8 with TRBJ2-5; a weak D match, TRBD2 (7 bases). The specimen sequenced was PBMCs or T cells enriched from blood (not recorded which). Written as DNA, the CDR3 is TGTGCCAGCAGCCGCTGGGGGGGCGAGACCCAGTACTTC. The encoded protein is CASSRWGGETQYF.